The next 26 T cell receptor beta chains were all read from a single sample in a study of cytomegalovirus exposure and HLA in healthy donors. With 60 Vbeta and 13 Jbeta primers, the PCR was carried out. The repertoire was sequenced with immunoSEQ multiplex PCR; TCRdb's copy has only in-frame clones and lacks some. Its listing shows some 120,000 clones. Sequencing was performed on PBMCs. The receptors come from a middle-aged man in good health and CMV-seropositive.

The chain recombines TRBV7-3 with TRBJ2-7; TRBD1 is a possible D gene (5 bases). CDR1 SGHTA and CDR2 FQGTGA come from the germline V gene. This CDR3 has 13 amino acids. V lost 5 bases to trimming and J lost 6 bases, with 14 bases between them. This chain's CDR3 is CASSLQGSLEQYF. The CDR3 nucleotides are TGTGCCAGCAGCCTCCAGGGTAGCCTCGAGCAGTACTTC. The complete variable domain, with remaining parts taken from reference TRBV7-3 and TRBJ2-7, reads GAGVSQTPSNKVTEKGKYVELRCDPISGHTALYWYRQSLGQGPEFLIYFQGTGAADDSGLPNDRFFAVRPEGSVSTLKIQRTERGDSAVYLCASSLQGSLEQYFGPGTRLTVT.

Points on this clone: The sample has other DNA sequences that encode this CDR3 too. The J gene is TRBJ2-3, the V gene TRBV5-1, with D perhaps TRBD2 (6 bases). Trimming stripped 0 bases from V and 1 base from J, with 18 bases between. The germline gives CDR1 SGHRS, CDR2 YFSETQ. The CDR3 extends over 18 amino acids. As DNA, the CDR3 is TGCGCCAGCAGCTTGGAGGGAGCGATAGCGGACCGCACAGATACGCAGTATTTT. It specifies CASSLEGAIADRTDTQYF.

The CDR3 sequence is CASSIVFRGKTEAFF. The DNA for the CDR3 is TGTGCCAGTAGTATAGTTTTTCGAGGTAAGACTGAAGCTTTCTTT. The chain combines TRBV19 with TRBJ1-1; D not resolved. V was pared by 1 base and J by 5 bases, with 14 bases between. Germline V gene lookup returns CDR1 LNHDA and CDR2 SQIVND (reference sequence). The CDR3 is 15 amino acids.

CDR3 nucleotides: TGTGCCTGGAGTGTACGGAGGGGCGAGACCCAGTACTTC. It codes for CAWSVRRGETQYF. This sequence joins TRBV30 and TRBJ2-5, with D possibly TRBD2 on 6 matching bases. The germline V gene encodes CDR1 GTSNPN and CDR2 SVGIG (reference sequence). With 0 bases removed from V and 5 bases from J, the gap between germline ends came to 10 bases. There are 13 residues in the CDR3.

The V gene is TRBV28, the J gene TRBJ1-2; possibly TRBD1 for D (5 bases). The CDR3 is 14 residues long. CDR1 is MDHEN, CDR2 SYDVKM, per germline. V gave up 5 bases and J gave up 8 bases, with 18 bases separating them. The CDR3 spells CASSPPYRGGGYTF. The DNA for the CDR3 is TGTGCCAGCAGTCCCCCTTACCGGGGGGGAGGCTACACCTTC.

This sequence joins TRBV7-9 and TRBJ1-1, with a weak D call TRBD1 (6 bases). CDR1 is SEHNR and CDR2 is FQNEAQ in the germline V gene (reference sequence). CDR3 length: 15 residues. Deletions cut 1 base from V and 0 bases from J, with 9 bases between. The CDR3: CASSLEAGVNTEAFF. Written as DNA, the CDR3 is TGTGCCAGCAGCTTAGAGGCAGGGGTGAACACTGAAGCTTTCTTT.

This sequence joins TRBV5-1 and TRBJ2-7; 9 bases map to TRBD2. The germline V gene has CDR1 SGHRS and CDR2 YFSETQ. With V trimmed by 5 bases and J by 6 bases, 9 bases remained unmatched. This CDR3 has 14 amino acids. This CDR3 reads CASSPSSGVSEQYF. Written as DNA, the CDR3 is TGCGCCAGCAGTCCTTCTAGCGGGGTTTCCGAGCAGTACTTC.

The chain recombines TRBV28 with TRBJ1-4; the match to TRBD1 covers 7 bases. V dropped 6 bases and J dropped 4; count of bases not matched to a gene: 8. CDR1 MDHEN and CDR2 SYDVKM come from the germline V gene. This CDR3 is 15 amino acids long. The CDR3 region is CASSRQGQFNEKLFF. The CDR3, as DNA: TGTGCCAGCAGCCGACAGGGCCAATTTAATGAAAAACTGTTTTTT.

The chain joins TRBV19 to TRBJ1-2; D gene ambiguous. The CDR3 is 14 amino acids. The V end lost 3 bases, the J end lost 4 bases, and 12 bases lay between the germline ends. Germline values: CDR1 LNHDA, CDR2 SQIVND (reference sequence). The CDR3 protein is CASSIPSGSYGYTF. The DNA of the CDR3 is TGTGCCAGTAGTATCCCCTCGGGGAGCTATGGCTACACCTTC.

The CDR3 protein is CASSGLGTNTEAFF. The CDR3 bases are TGTGCCAGCTCCGGACTGGGTACGAACACTGAAGCTTTCTTT. The gene calls are TRBV2 and TRBJ1-1; no reliable D call. In germline, CDR1 is SNHLY, CDR2 FYNNEI. V shed 8 bases and J shed 1 base, with 14 bases lying between them. This CDR3 contains 14 residues.

This chain's CDR3 is CASSVAGGQAADTQYF. DNA of the CDR3: TGTGCCAGCAGCGTAGCTGGCGGCCAAGCTGCAGATACGCAGTATTTT. The genes are TRBV9 and TRBJ2-3; D not resolved. In germline, CDR1 is SGDLS, CDR2 YYNGEE. Trimming cost V 0 bases and J 4 bases, with 15 bases left between them. The CDR3 length is 16 residues.

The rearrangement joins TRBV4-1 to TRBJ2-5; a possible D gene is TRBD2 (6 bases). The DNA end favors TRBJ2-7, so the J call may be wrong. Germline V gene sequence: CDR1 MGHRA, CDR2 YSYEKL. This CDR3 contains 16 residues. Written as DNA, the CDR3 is TGCGCCAGCAGCCAAGTCTACGGGAGTCTCGCCTACGAGCAGTACTTC. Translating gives CASSQVYGSLAYEQYF.

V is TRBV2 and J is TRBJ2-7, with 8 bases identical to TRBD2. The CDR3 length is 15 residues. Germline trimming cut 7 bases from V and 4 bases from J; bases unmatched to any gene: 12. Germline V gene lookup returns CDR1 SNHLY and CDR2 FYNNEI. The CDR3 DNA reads TGTGCCAGCACCCGCGGGGGGATTCACGAGTACGAGCAGTACTTC. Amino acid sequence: CASTRGGIHEYEQYF.

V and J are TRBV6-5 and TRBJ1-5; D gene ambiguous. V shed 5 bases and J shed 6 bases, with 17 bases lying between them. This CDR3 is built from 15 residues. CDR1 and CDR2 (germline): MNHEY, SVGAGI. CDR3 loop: CASSKEGGRGQPQHF. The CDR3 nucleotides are TGTGCCAGCAGTAAAGAGGGTGGGCGCGGTCAGCCCCAGCATTTT.

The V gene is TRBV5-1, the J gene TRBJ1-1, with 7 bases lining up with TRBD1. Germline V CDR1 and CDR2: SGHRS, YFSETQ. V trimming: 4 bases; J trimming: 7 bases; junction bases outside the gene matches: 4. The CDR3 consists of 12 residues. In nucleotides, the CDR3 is TGCGCCAGCAGCATAAGGGACAGTGAAGCTTTCTTT. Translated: CASSIRDSEAFF.

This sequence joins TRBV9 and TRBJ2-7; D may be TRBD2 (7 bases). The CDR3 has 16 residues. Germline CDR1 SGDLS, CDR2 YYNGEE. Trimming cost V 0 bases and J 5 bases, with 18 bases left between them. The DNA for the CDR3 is TGTGCCAGCAGCGTAGACCAAAGCGGGACACTACACGAGCAGTACTTC. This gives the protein CASSVDQSGTLHEQYF.

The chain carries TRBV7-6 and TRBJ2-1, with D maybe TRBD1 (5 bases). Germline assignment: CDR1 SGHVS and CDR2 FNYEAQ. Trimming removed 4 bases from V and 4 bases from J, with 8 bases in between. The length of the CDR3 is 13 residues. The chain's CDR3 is CASSSTEYNEQFF. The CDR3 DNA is TGTGCCAGCAGCTCGACAGAATACAATGAGCAGTTCTTC.

The CDR3 sequence: CASSETGTSGRIGHEQFF. CDR3 coding DNA: TGTGCCAGCAGTGAAACCGGGACTAGCGGGAGAATCGGGCATGAGCAGTTCTTC. The V gene is TRBV2, the J gene TRBJ2-1; 14 bases map to TRBD2. The CDR3 has 18 amino acids. Trimming took 2 bases from V and 8 from J; bases not matched to a gene: 11. The germline gives CDR1 SNHLY, CDR2 FYNNEI.

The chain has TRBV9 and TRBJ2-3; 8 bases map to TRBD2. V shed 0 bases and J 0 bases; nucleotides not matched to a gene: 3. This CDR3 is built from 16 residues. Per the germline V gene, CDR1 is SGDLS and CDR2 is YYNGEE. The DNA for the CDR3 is TGTGCCAGCAGCGTAGGTGCTAGCGGGAGCACAGATACGCAGTATTTT. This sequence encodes CASSVGASGSTDTQYF.

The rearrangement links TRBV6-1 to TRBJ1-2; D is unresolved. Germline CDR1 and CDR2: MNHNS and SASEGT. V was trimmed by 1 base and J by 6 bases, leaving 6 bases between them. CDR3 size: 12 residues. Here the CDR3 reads CASSEGAHGYTF. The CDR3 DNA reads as TGTGCCAGCAGTGAAGGGGCACATGGCTACACCTTC.

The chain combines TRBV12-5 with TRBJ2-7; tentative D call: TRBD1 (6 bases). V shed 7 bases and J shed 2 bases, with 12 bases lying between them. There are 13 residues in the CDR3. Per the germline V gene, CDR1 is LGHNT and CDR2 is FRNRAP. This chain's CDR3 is CASDGQRTYEQYF. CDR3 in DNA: TGTGCTAGTGACGGACAGAGGACCTACGAGCAGTACTTC.

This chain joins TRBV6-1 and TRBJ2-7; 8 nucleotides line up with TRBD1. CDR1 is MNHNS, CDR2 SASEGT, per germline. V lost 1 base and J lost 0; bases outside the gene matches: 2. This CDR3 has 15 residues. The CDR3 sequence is CASSEGQGPSYEQYF. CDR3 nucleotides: TGTGCCAGCAGTGAAGGACAGGGGCCCTCCTACGAGCAGTACTTC.

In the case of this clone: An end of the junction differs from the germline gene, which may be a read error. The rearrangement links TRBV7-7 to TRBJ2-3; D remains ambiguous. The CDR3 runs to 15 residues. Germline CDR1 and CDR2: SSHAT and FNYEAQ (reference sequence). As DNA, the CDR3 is TGTGCTAGCAGCTTATACACGCAGAGCACAGATACGCAGTATTTT. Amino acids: CASSLYTQSTDTQYF.

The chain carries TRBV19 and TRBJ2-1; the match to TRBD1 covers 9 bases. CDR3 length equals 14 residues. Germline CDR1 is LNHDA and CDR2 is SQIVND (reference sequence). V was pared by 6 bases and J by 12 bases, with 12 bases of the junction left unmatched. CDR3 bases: TGTGCCAGTAGACCGCGTACAGGGGGCGCAAGGCAGTTCTTC. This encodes CASRPRTGGARQFF.

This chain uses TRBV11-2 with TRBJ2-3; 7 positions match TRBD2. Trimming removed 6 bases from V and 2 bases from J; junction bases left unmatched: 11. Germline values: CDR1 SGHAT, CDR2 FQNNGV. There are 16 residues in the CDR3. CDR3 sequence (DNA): TGTGCCAGCAGTAACGGAGCGGGAACCCTCACAGATACGCAGTATTTT. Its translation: CASSNGAGTLTDTQYF.

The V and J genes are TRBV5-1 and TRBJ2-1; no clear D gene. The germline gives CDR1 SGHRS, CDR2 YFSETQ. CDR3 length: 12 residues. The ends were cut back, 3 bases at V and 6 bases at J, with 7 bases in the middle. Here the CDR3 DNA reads TGCGCCAGCAGCTCGTTCTCCAATGAGCAGTTCTTC. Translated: CASSSFSNEQFF.